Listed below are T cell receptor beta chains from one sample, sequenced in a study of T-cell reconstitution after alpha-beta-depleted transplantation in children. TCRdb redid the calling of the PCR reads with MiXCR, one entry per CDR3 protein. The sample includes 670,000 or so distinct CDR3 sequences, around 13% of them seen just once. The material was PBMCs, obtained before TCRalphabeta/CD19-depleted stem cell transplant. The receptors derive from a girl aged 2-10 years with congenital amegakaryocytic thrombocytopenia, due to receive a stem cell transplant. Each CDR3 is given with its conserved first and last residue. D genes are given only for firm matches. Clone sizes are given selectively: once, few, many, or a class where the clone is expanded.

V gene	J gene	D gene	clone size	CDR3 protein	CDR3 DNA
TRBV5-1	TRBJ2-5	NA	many	CASSFFGGIPETQYF	TGCGCCAGCAGCTTTTTCGGCGGGATACCAGAGACCCAGTACTTC
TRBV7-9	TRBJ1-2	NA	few	CANHGIRGFGYGYTF	TGTGCCAACCATGGGATCCGAGGTTTCGGCTATGGCTACACCTTC
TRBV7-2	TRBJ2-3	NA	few	CASTLGPGLSDTQYF	TGTGCCAGCACCCTCGGGCCCGGACTTTCAGATACGCAGTATTTT
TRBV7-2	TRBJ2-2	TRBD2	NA	CASSPPGRENTGELFF	TGTGCCAGCAGCCCCCCGGGGAGGGAAAACACCGGGGAGCTGTTTTTT
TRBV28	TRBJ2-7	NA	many	CASKMAGNEQYF	TGTGCCAGCAAGATGGCCGGGAACGAGCAGTACTTC
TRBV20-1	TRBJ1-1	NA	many	CSARALGDTEAFF	TGCAGTGCTAGAGCACTCGGGGACACTGAAGCTTTCTTT
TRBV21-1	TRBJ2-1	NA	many	CASSATGGLRSNEQFF	TGTGCCAGCAGCGCGACAGGGGGCTTGAGGAGCAATGAGCAGTTCTTC
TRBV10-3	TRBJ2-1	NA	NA	CAASYAKENEQFF	TGTGCCGCATCGTACGCCAAGGAGAATGAGCAGTTCTTC
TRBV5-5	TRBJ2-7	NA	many	CASSLNAAYEQYF	TGTGCCAGCAGCCTGAACGCTGCCTACGAGCAGTACTTC
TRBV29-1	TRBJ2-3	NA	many	CSVEDGGFTDTQYF	TGCAGCGTTGAAGATGGGGGTTTCACAGATACGCAGTATTTT
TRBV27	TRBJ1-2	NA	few	CASSFARDYGYTF	TGTGCCAGCAGTTTTGCACGGGACTATGGCTACACCTTC
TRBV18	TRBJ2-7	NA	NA	CASSPGVGGYEQYF	TGTGCCAGCTCACCGGGGGTAGGGGGCTACGAGCAGTACTTC
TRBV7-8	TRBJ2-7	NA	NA	CASTRTGTPFGEQYF	TGTGCCAGCACCCGGACGGGGACTCCCTTCGGCGAGCAGTACTTC